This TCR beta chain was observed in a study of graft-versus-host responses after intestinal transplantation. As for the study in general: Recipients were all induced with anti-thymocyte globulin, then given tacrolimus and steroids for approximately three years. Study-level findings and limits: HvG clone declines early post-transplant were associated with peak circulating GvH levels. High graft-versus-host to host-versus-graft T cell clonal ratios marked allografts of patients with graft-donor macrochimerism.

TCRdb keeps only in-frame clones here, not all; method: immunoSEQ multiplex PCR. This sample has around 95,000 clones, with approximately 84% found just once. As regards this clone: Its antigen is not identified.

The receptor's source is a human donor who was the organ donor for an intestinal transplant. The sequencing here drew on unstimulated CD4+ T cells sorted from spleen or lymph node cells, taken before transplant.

The CDR3 DNA sequence: TGCAGCGTCGGACGAGGTGCAGGGCGGTACGCGGATGGCTACACCTTC. It translates to CSVGRGAGRYADGYTF. The rearrangement uses TRBV29-1 and TRBJ1-2, with D tentatively TRBD1 (5 bases). Trimming pared 6 bases from V and 6 bases from J, leaving 26 bases between. The CDR3 runs to 16 residues. CDR1 is SQVTM and CDR2 is ANQGSEA in the germline V gene.